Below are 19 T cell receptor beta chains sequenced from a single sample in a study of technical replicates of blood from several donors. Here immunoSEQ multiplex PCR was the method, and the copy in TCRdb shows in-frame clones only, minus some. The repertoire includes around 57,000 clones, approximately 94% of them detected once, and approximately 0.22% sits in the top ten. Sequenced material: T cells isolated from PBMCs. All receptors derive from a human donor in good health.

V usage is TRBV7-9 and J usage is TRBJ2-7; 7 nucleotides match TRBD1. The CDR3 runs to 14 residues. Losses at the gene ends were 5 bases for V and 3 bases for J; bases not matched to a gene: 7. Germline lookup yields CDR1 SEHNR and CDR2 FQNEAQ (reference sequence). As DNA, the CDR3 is TGTGCCAGCAGCCCTTTGGGACAGAACTACGAGCAGTACTTC. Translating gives CASSPLGQNYEQYF.

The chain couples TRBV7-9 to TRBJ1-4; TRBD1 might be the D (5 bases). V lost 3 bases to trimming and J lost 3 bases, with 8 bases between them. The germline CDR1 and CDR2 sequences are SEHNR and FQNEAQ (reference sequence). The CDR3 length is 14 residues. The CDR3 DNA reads TGTGCCAGCAGCTTTGGGGCAGCTAATGAAAAACTGTTTTTT. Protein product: CASSFGAANEKLFF.

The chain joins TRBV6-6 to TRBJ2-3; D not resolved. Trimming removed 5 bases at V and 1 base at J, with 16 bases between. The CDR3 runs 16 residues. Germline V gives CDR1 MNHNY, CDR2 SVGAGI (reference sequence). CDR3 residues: CASSPLAVLGTDTQYF. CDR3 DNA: TGTGCCAGCAGTCCCTTAGCAGTCCTGGGCACAGATACGCAGTATTTT.

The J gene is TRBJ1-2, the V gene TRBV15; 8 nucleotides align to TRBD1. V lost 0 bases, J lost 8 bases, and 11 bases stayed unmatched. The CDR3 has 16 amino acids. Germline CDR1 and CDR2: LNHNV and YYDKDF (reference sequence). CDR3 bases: TGTGCCACCAGCAGAGAAGCAGGGGGCGGTGGGAGAGGCTACACCTTC. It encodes CATSREAGGGGRGYTF.

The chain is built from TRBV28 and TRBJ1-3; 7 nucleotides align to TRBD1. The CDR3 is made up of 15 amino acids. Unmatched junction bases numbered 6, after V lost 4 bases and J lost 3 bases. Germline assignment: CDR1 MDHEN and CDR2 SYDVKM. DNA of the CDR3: TGTGCCAGCAGTTCCCAGGGACAGCTTGGAAACACCATATATTTT. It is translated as CASSSQGQLGNTIYF.

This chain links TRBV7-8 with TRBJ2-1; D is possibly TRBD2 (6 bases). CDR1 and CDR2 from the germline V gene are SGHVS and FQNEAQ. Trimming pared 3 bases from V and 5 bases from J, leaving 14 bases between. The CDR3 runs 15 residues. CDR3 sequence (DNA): TGTGCCAGCAGCTTGGGCAGAAGACTAGACAATGAGCAGTTCTTC. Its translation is CASSLGRRLDNEQFF.

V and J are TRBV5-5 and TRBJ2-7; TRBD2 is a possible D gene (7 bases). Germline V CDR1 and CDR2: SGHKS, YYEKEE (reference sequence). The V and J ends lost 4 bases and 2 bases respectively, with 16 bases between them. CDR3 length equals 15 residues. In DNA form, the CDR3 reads TGTGCCAGCAGCCTAGGGGGGAGGGCCACCTACGAGCAGTACTTC. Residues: CASSLGGRATYEQYF.

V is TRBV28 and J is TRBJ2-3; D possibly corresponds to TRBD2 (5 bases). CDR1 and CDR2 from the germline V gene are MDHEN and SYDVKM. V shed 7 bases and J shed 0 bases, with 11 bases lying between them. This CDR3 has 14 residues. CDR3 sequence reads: CASISRVSTDTQYF. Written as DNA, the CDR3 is TGTGCCAGCATCTCGAGGGTGAGCACAGATACGCAGTATTTT.

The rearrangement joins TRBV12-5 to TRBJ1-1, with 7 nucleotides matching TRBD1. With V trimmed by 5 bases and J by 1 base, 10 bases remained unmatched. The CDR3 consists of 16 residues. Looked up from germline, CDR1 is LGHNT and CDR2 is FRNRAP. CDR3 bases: TGTGCTAGTGGTCCACATGCCGGGACAGCGAACACTGAAGCTTTCTTT. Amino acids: CASGPHAGTANTEAFF.

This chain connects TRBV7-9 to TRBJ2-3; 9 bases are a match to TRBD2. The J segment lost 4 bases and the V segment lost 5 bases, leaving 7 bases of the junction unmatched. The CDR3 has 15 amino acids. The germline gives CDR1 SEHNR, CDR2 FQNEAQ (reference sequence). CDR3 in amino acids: CASSPQGLAADTQYF. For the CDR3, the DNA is TGTGCCAGCAGCCCCCAGGGACTAGCTGCAGATACGCAGTATTTT.

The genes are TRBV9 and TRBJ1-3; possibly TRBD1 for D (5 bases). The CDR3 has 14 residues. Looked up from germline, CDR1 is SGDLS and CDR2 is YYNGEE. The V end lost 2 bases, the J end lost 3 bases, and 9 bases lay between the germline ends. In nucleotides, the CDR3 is TGTGCCAGCAGCGTCGGGGACTTTGGAAACACCATATATTTT. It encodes CASSVGDFGNTIYF.

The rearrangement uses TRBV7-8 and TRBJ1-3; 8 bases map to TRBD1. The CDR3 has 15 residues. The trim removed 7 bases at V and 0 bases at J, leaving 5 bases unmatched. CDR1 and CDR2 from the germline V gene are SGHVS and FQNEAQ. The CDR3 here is CASTPGQASGNTIYF. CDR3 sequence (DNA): TGTGCCAGCACGCCGGGACAGGCCTCTGGAAACACCATATATTTT.

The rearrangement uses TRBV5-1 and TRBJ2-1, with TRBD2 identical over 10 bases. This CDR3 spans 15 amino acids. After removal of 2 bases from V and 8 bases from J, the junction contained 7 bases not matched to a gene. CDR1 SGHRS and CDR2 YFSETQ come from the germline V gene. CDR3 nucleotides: TGCGCCAGCAGCTTTAGTAGCGGGAGGCCTGATGAGCAGTTCTTC. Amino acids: CASSFSSGRPDEQFF.

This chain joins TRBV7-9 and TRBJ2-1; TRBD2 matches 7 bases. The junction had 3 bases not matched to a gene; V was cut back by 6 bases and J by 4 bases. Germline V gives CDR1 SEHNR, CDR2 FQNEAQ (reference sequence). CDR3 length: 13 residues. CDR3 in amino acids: CASSPGRYNEQFF. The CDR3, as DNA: TGTGCCAGCAGTCCCGGGAGGTACAATGAGCAGTTCTTC.

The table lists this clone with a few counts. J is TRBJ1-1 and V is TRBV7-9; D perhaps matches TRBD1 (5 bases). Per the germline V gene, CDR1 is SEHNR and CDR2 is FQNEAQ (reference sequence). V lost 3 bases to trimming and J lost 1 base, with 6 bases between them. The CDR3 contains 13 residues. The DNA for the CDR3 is TGTGCCAGCAGCTTGACAGCGAACACTGAAGCTTTCTTT. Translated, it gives CASSLTANTEAFF.

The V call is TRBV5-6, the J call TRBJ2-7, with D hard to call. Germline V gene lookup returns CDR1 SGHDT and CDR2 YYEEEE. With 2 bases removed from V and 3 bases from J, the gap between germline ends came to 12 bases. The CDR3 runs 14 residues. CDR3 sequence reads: CASSLGGPGYEQYF. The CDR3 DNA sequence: TGTGCCAGCAGCTTAGGTGGGCCAGGCTACGAGCAGTACTTC.

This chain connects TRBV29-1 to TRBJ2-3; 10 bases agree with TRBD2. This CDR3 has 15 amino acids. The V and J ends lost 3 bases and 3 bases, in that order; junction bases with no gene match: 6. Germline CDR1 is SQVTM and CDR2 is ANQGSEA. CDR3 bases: TGCAGCGTTGATTCTAGCGGGAGAAGGACAGATACGCAGTATTTT. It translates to CSVDSSGRRTDTQYF.

The CDR3: CASSLGGSGGYNEQFF. As DNA, the CDR3 is TGTGCCAGCAGCTTGGGCGGTAGCGGGGGGTACAATGAGCAGTTCTTC. V and J are TRBV5-4 and TRBJ2-1, with 10 bases identical to TRBD2. The CDR3 loop spans 16 amino acids. V trimming: 0 bases; J trimming: 4 bases; junction bases outside the gene matches: 4. CDR1 is SGHNT, CDR2 YYREEE, per germline (reference sequence).

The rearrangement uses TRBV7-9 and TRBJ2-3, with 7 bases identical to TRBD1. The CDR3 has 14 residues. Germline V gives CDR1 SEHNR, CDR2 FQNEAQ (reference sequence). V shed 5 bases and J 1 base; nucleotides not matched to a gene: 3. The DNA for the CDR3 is TGTGCCAGCAGCATTACAGGGGGCACAGATACGCAGTATTTT. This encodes CASSITGGTDTQYF.